These T cell receptor beta chains were read from a single sample in a study of PD-1 blockade in classical Hodgkin lymphoma. Sequencing was performed with immunoSEQ multiplex PCR; in TCRdb, only in-frame clones are kept and a portion is missing. This sample has about 100,000 clones, with 80% to 85% found just once. Sequenced material: peripheral blood mononuclear cells (PBMCs), taken at baseline. These receptors originate from a human donor with classical Hodgkin lymphoma. Each CDR3 is given without its conserved first and last residue. The order of the fields is J gene, V gene, CDR3 protein.

TRBJ1-1 | TRBV5-1 | ASSLGAGRNTEAF
TRBJ2-1 | TRBV7-2 | ASSLQAGSSYNEQF
TRBJ1-1 | TRBV10-2 | ASSPTSGTNEAF
TRBJ2-5 | TRBV6-5 | ASTRGWRETQY
TRBJ1-3 | TRBV6-1 | ATQQSSGNTIY
TRBJ2-1 | TRBV30 | AWSVREGGEQF
TRBJ1-5 | TRBV7-9 | ASSPGQGSNQPQH
TRBJ1-1 | TRBV2 | ASSDGGYGTEAF
TRBJ2-7 | TRBV5-5 | ASSLQPGKAYEQY
TRBJ2-1 | TRBV7-8 | ASSLAGGFEGF